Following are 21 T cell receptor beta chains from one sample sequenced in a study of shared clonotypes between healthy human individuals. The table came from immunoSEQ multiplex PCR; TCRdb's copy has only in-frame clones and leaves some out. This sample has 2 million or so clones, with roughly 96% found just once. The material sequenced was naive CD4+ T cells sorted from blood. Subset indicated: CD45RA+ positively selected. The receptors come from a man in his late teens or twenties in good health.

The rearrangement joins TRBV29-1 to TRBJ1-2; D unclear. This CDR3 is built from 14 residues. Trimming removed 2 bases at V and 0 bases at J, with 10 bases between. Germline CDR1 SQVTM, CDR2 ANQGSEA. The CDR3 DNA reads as TGCAGCGTTGAATCCAGGCAATCTAACTATGGCTACACCTTC. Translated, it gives CSVESRQSNYGYTF. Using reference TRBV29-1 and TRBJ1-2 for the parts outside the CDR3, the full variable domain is SAVISQKPSRDICQRGTSLTIQCQVDSQVTMMFWYRQQPGQSLTLIATANQGSEATYESGFVIDKFPISRPNLTFSTLTVSNMSPEDSSIYLCSVESRQSNYGYTFGSGTRLTVV.

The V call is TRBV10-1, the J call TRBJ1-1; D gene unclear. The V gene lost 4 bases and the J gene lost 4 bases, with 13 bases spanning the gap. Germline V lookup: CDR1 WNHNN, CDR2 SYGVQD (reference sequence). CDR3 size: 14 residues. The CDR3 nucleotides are TGCGCCAGCAGTGCGACACGGAGGGTCACTGAAGCTTTCTTT. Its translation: CASSATRRVTEAFF.

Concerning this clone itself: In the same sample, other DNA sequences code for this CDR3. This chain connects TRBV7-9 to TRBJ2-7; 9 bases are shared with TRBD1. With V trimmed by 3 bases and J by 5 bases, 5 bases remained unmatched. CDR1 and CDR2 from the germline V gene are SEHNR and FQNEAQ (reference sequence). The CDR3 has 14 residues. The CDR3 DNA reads TGTGCCAGCAGCTTGGGACAGGGCGTACACGAGCAGTACTTC. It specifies CASSLGQGVHEQYF.

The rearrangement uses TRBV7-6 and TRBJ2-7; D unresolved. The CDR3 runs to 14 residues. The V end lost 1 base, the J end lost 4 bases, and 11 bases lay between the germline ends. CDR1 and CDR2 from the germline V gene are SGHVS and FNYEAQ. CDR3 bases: TGTGCCAGCAGCTTAGGGCAGTTGGTTTACGAGCAGTACTTC. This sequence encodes CASSLGQLVYEQYF. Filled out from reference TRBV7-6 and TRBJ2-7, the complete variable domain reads GAGVSQSPRYKVTKRGQDVALRCDPISGHVSLYWYRQALGQGPEFLTYFNYEAQQDKSGLPNDRFSAERPEGSISTLTIQRTEQRDSAMYRCASSLGQLVYEQYFGPGTRLTVT.

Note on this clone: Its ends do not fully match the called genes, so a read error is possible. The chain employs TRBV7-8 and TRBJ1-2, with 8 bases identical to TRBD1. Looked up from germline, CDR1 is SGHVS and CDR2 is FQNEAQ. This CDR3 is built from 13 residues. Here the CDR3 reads CASRLDRGNGYTF. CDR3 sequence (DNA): TGTGCCAGCAGATTAGACAGGGGAAATGGCTACACCTTC. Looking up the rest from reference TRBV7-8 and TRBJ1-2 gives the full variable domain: GAGVSQSPRYKVAKRGQDVALRCDPISGHVSLFWYQQALGQGPEFLTYFQNEAQLDKSGLPSDRFFAERPEGSVSTLKIQRTQQEDSAVYLCASRLDRGNGYTFGSGTRLTVV.

The CDR3 sequence is CASRTRRGNDTDTQYF. The DNA of the CDR3 is TGTGCCAGCAGAACAAGGCGAGGGAATGATACAGATACGCAGTATTTT. This sequence joins TRBV28 and TRBJ2-3, with D possibly TRBD2 on 5 matching bases. V gave up 6 bases and J gave up 3 bases, with 19 bases separating them. CDR1 is MDHEN, CDR2 SYDVKM, per germline. The CDR3 consists of 16 residues.

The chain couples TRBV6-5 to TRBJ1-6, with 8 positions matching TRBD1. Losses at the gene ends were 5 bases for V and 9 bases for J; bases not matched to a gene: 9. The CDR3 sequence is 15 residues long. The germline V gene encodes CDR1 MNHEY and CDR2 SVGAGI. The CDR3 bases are TGTGCCAGCAGTCTCCGAGGACAGGGCACTTCACCCCTCCACTTT. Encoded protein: CASSLRGQGTSPLHF.

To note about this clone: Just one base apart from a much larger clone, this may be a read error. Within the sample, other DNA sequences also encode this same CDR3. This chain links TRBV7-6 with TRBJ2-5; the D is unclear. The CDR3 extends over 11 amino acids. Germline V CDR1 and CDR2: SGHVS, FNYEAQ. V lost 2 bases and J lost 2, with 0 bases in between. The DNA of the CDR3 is TGTGCCAGCAGCTTACAAGAGACCCAGTACTTC. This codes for CASSLQETQYF.

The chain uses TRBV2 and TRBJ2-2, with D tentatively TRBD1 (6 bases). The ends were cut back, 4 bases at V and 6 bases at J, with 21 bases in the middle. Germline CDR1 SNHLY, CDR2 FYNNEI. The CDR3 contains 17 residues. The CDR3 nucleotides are TGTGCCAGCAGTGGAGTCGTAGTCAGGGGAGCGTCCGGGGAGCTGTTTTTT. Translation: CASSGVVVRGASGELFF.

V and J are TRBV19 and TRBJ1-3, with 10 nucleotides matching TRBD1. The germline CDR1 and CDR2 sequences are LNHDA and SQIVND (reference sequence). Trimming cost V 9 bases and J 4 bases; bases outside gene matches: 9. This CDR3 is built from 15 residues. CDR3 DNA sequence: TGTGCCAGCCGAGCCGGGACAGGGGCCGGAAACACCATATATTTT. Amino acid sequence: CASRAGTGAGNTIYF.

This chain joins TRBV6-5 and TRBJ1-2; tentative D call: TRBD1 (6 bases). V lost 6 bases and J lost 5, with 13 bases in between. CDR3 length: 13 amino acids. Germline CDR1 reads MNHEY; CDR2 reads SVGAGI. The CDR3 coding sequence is TGTGCCAGCAGGTTGACAGGCGGTTATGGCTACACCTTC. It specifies CASRLTGGYGYTF.

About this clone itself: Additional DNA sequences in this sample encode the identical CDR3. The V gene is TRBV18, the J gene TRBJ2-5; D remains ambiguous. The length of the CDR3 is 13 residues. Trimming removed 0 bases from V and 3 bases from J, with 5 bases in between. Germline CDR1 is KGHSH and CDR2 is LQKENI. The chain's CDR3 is CASSPPVKETQYF. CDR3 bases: TGTGCCAGCTCACCACCCGTAAAAGAGACCCAGTACTTC.

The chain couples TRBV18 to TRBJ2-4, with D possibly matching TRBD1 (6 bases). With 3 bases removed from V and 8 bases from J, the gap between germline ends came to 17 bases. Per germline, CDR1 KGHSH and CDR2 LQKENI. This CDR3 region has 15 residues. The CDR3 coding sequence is TGTGCCAGCTCACCGGGGACATCCACGATGGACATTCAGTACTTC. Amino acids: CASSPGTSTMDIQYF.

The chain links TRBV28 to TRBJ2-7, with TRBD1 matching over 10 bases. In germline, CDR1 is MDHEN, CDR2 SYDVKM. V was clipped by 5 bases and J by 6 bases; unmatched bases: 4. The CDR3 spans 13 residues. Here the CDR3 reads CASSRDRGSEQYF. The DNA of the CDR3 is TGTGCCAGCAGTAGGGACAGGGGAAGCGAGCAGTACTTC.

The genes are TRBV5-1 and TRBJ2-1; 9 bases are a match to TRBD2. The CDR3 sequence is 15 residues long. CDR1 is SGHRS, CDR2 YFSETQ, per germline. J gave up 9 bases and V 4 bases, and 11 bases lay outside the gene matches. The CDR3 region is CASSRTGTSYGEQFF. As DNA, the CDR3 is TGCGCCAGCAGCCGAACCGGGACTAGCTATGGTGAGCAGTTCTTC.

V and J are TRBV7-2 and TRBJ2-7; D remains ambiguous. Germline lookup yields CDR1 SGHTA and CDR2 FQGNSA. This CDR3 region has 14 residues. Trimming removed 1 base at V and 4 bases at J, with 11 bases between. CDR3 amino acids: CASSLVGPTYEQYF. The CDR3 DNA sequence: TGTGCCAGCAGCTTAGTCGGACCGACGTACGAGCAGTACTTC.

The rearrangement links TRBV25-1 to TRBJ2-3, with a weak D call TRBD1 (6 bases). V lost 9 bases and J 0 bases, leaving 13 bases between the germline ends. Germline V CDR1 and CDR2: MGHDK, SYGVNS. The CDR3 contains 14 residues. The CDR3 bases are TGTGCCAGTCTCAGGGGCGGGAGCACAGATACGCAGTATTTT. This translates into CASLRGGSTDTQYF.

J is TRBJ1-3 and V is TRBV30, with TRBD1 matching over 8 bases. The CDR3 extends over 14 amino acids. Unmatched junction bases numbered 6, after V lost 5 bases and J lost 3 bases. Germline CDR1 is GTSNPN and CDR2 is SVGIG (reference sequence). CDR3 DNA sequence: TGTGCCTGGGGCTCAGGGGGCCATGGAAACACCATATATTTT. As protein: CAWGSGGHGNTIYF. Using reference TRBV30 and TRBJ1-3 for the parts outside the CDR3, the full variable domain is SQTIHQWPATLVQPVGSPLSLECTVEGTSNPNLYWYRQAAGRGLQLLFYSVGIGQISSEVPQNLSASRPQDRQFILSSKKLLLSDSGFYLCAWGSGGHGNTIYFGEGSWLTVV.

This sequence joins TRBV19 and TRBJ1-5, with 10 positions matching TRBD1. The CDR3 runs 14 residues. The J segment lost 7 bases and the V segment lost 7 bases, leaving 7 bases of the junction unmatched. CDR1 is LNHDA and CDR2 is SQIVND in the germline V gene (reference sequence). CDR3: CASNEDRGAQPQHF. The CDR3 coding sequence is TGTGCCAGTAACGAGGACAGGGGGGCGCAGCCCCAGCATTTT.

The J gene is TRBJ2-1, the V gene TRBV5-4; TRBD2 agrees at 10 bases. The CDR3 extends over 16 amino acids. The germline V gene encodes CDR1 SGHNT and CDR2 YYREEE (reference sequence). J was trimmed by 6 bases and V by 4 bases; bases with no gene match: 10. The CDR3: CASSDRQREGRNEQFF. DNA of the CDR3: TGTGCCAGCAGCGATCGTCAGCGGGAGGGCCGCAATGAGCAGTTCTTC.

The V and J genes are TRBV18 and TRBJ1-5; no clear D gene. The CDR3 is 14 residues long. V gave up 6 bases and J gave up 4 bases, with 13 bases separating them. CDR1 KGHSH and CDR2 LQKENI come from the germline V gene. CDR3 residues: CASSDQETNQPQHF. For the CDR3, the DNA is TGTGCCAGCTCGGACCAAGAAACAAATCAGCCCCAGCATTTT.